These T cell receptor beta chains were read from a single sample in a study of Ad26.COV2.S vaccination and SARS-CoV-2 variants. The method was immunoSEQ multiplex PCR; TCRdb's version includes in-frame clones alone and lacks a portion of them. The sample lists around 170,000 clones, roughly 89% occurring once. The material was peripheral blood, obtained after recovery from COVID-19. The origin of the receptors is a human donor who had recovered from COVID-19. Both conserved end residues are part of each CDR3. The order of the fields is V gene, clone size, D gene, J gene, CDR3 DNA, CDR3 protein. The D gene is left open where the match is weak. A row's size may be missing; if present it is once, few, many or a size class.

v_gene: TRBV6-6; abundance: -; d_gene: TRBD1; j_gene: TRBJ1-2; CDR3nt: TGTGCCAGCAGTTACCGGGACAGGGGGAACTATGGCTACACCTTC; CDR3aa: CASSYRDRGNYGYTF
v_gene: TRBV29-1; abundance: -; d_gene: -; j_gene: TRBJ1-3; CDR3nt: TGCAGCGTTGAAGATCTCGGGGTTGGAAACACCATATATTTT; CDR3aa: CSVEDLGVGNTIYF
v_gene: TRBV19; abundance: -; d_gene: -; j_gene: TRBJ1-5; CDR3nt: TGTGCCAGTAGTACAGAATACAGGACGCCTGCGCATTTT; CDR3aa: CASSTEYRTPAHF
v_gene: TRBV4-2; abundance: many; d_gene: TRBD2; j_gene: TRBJ2-7; CDR3nt: TGTGCCAGCAGCCAAGAATCCCTGGGGACTAGAGTCTACGAGCAGTACTTC; CDR3aa: CASSQESLGTRVYEQYF
v_gene: TRBV18; abundance: -; d_gene: -; j_gene: TRBJ2-6; CDR3nt: TGTGCCAGCTCACCTCTAGGGACCTCTGGGGCCAACGTCCTGACTTTC; CDR3aa: CASSPLGTSGANVLTF
v_gene: TRBV7-6; abundance: once; d_gene: -; j_gene: TRBJ2-1; CDR3nt: TGTGCCAGCAGCTTAGATGGATTCAGGCAGTTCTTC; CDR3aa: CASSLDGFRQFF
v_gene: TRBV18; abundance: -; d_gene: -; j_gene: TRBJ1-1; CDR3nt: TGTGCCAGCTCACAAAAGGCAGGGCCCTGGGATGAAGCTTTCTTT; CDR3aa: CASSQKAGPWDEAFF
v_gene: TRBV7-9; abundance: -; d_gene: -; j_gene: TRBJ2-3; CDR3nt: TGTGCCAGCAGCTACGCGGATACGCAGTATTTT; CDR3aa: CASSYADTQYF
v_gene: TRBV5-1; abundance: -; d_gene: -; j_gene: TRBJ2-5; CDR3nt: TGCGCCAGCAGCTTAGGGGCAGGGATGGCGGGAGAGACCCAGTACTTC; CDR3aa: CASSLGAGMAGETQYF
v_gene: TRBV5-1; abundance: -; d_gene: -; j_gene: TRBJ2-1; CDR3nt: TGCGCCAGCAGCTTGGGGCGTCTAGCGAGGAACAATGAGCAGTTCTTC; CDR3aa: CASSLGRLARNNEQFF
v_gene: TRBV12-3/TRBV12-4; abundance: -; d_gene: TRBD1; j_gene: TRBJ1-2; CDR3nt: TGTGCCAGCAGTGGGGACAGTCGGGGCTACACCTTC; CDR3aa: CASSGDSRGYTF
v_gene: TRBV6-2/TRBV6-3; abundance: -; d_gene: -; j_gene: TRBJ1-2; CDR3nt: TGTGCCAGCAGTAGGCGAGCAGAGTACGGCTACACCTTC; CDR3aa: CASSRRAEYGYTF
v_gene: TRBV7-3; abundance: -; d_gene: -; j_gene: TRBJ2-5; CDR3nt: TGTGCCAGCAGCTCGGGTCCACAAGAGACCCAGTACTTC; CDR3aa: CASSSGPQETQYF
v_gene: TRBV5-1; abundance: -; d_gene: -; j_gene: TRBJ2-1; CDR3nt: TGCGCCAGCAGTTTGATCCGGGACATCAGGAAGTATGAGCAGTTCTTC; CDR3aa: CASSLIRDIRKYEQFF
v_gene: TRBV2; abundance: -; d_gene: -; j_gene: TRBJ1-6; CDR3nt: TGTGCCAGCAGTGAAGAGGGTACCTTCAATTCACCCCTCCACTTT; CDR3aa: CASSEEGTFNSPLHF
v_gene: TRBV5-6; abundance: -; d_gene: TRBD1; j_gene: TRBJ2-4; CDR3nt: TGTGCCAGCAGCTGGGACAGGGGGCTAAACATTCAGTACTTC; CDR3aa: CASSWDRGLNIQYF
v_gene: TRBV29-1; abundance: -; d_gene: -; j_gene: TRBJ1-1; CDR3nt: TGCAGCGTGGGGCAGGGAAGGACTGAAGCTTTCTTT; CDR3aa: CSVGQGRTEAFF
v_gene: TRBV7-9; abundance: -; d_gene: -; j_gene: TRBJ1-1; CDR3nt: TGTGCCAGCAGCTTAGCGGGGGGGACTTTCACTGAAGCTTTCTTT; CDR3aa: CASSLAGGTFTEAFF
v_gene: TRBV30; abundance: -; d_gene: -; j_gene: TRBJ1-6; CDR3nt: TGTGCCTGGAGTTTCCGGAGCTCCTATAATTCACCCCTCCACTTT; CDR3aa: CAWSFRSSYNSPLHF
v_gene: TRBV6-5; abundance: few; d_gene: -; j_gene: TRBJ1-1; CDR3nt: TGTGCCAGCAGTTTAGGATTGGGGGGGATGAACACTGAAGCTTTCTTT; CDR3aa: CASSLGLGGMNTEAFF
v_gene: TRBV9; abundance: -; d_gene: -; j_gene: TRBJ2-7; CDR3nt: TGTGCCAGCAGCGTAGGGCTGACCCGCTACGAGCAGTACTTC; CDR3aa: CASSVGLTRYEQYF
v_gene: TRBV4-2; abundance: -; d_gene: TRBD1; j_gene: TRBJ1-4; CDR3nt: TGTGCCAGCAGCCAAGAAGGGGGCTTTCGGGGGCGAGTGTTTTTT; CDR3aa: CASSQEGGFRGRVFF
v_gene: TRBV7-9; abundance: -; d_gene: TRBD2; j_gene: TRBJ2-2; CDR3nt: TGTGCCAGCAGCTTAACCTCGACTAGCCCAATCAACACCGGGGAGCTGTTTTTT; CDR3aa: CASSLTSTSPINTGELFF
v_gene: TRBV6-5; abundance: few; d_gene: -; j_gene: TRBJ1-5; CDR3nt: TGTGCCAGCAGGCCCAGGGGAAGTAGTCAGCCCCAGCATTTT; CDR3aa: CASRPRGSSQPQHF
v_gene: TRBV27; abundance: -; d_gene: -; j_gene: TRBJ2-3; CDR3nt: TGTGCCAGCAGTCTAGGAGTCGGCGCAGATACGCAGTATTTT; CDR3aa: CASSLGVGADTQYF
v_gene: TRBV28; abundance: -; d_gene: -; j_gene: TRBJ1-1; CDR3nt: TGTGCCAGCAGTCCCTGGGTAGAACGAACTGAAGCTTTCTTT; CDR3aa: CASSPWVERTEAFF